These 12 T cell receptor beta chains came from one sample sequenced in a study of OX40 agonist ivuxolimab in advanced cancers. Clones were sequenced by immunoSEQ multiplex PCR, and TCRdb holds only the in-frame ones, with some missing. The profile shows 65,000 to 95,000 clones, around 91% of them singletons. The sequences come from CD4+ or CD8+ T cells sorted from blood, collected in a trial of the OX40 agonist ivuxolimab. Source of these receptors: an adult with an advanced solid tumor such as melanoma, head and neck, liver or kidney cancer.

The J gene is TRBJ2-7, the V gene TRBV2; TRBD2 might be the D (5 bases). The CDR3 is 15 residues long. Germline loops: CDR1 SNHLY, CDR2 FYNNEI. V was trimmed by 7 bases and J by 0 bases, leaving 16 bases between them. The CDR3 region has the DNA TGTGCCAGCACCCAAGGCGGGTCTAGCTCCTACGAGCAGTACGTC. Protein sequence: CASTQGGSSSYEQYV.

The CDR3 DNA is TGTGCCAGCAGACGGGACGGTGCAACTAATGAAAAACTGTTTTTT. This translates into CASRRDGATNEKLFF. J is TRBJ1-4 and V is TRBV6-4; possible D gene TRBD1, 5 bases. CDR3 length equals 15 residues. Germline-derived CDR1 and CDR2 are MRHNA and SNTAGT. Trimming took off 6 bases at V and 0 bases at J, with 11 bases between the two ends.

This clone was counted once. The chain is built from TRBV5-4 and TRBJ2-1; a possible D gene is TRBD1 (6 bases). Deletions cut 3 bases from V and 7 bases from J, with 17 bases between. This CDR3 has 15 amino acids. Germline-derived CDR1 and CDR2 are SGHNT and YYREEE (reference sequence). This CDR3 reads CASSWGQGIVNEQFF. In nucleotides, the CDR3 is TGTGCCAGCAGCTGGGGCCAGGGGATAGTTAATGAGCAGTTCTTC. Based on the CDR3 plus reference TRBV5-4 and TRBJ2-1, the full variable domain is ETGVTQSPTHLIKTRGQQVTLRCSSQSGHNTVSWYQQALGQGPQFIFQYYREEENGRGNFPPRFSGLQFPNYSSELNVNALELDDSALYLCASSWGQGIVNEQFFGPGTRLTVL.

V usage is TRBV7-2 and J usage is TRBJ2-2; 8 positions agree with TRBD2. CDR3 length equals 17 residues. The V gene end was trimmed by 2 bases and the J gene end by 5 bases; junction bases not matched to a gene: 10. Germline V gene data show CDR1 as SGHTA and CDR2 as FQGNSA. The CDR3 DNA reads TGTGCCAGCAGCTTATCCCCAGGTGGCGGGGGGACCGGGGAGCTGTTTTTT. Its translation: CASSLSPGGGGTGELFF.

The chain links TRBV19 to TRBJ1-2, with D possibly matching TRBD1 (5 bases). V lost 5 bases to trimming and J lost 0 bases, with 10 bases between them. The CDR3 loop spans 14 amino acids. Looked up from germline, CDR1 is LNHDA and CDR2 is SQIVND (reference sequence). The CDR3 DNA reads TGTGCCAGTAGTCCGGGACTTTCTAACTATGGCTACACCTTC. Its protein is CASSPGLSNYGYTF.

This clone was counted between two and nine times. The chain uses TRBV29-1 and TRBJ2-7; the match to TRBD2 covers 10 bases. The CDR3 consists of 13 residues. The junction had 7 bases not matched to a gene; V was cut back by 6 bases and J by 5 bases. Germline V gene sequence: CDR1 SQVTM, CDR2 ANQGSEA. The CDR3 DNA follows: TGCAGCGTCGCAGGGACTAGCGCGGACGAGCAGTACTTC. This codes for CSVAGTSADEQYF.

V usage is TRBV30 and J usage is TRBJ1-3; 7 nucleotides line up with TRBD1. Unmatched junction bases numbered 6, after V lost 4 bases and J lost 3 bases. Germline CDR1 and CDR2: GTSNPN and SVGIG (reference sequence). This CDR3 contains 14 residues. This CDR3 reads CAWTEGQFGNTIYF. In nucleotides, the CDR3 is TGTGCCTGGACCGAGGGACAGTTTGGAAACACCATATATTTT.

The rearrangement links TRBV19 to TRBJ2-2; D gene unclear. In germline, CDR1 is LNHDA, CDR2 SQIVND (reference sequence). The germline V and J ends were trimmed by 10 bases and 2 bases, with 14 bases remaining between them. CDR3 length equals 14 residues. The CDR3 region is CATARWGNTGELFF. The CDR3, as DNA: TGTGCCACCGCTCGATGGGGAAACACCGGGGAGCTGTTTTTT.

V usage is TRBV21-1 and J usage is TRBJ1-1; TRBD1 was called by the table and not checked on the DNA. TRBV21-1 is deemed a pseudogene. The CDR3 contains 15 residues. The CDR3 region is CASSKGQGRRTEAFF. DNA of the CDR3: TGTGCCAGCAGCAAAGGACAGGGGAGGCGCACTGAAGCTTTCTTT.

The table lists this clone with a count of one. The chain combines TRBV11-2 with TRBJ2-7, with D possibly matching TRBD1 (5 bases). Germline V lookup: CDR1 SGHAT, CDR2 FQNNGV. Trimming stripped 0 bases from V and 3 bases from J, with 12 bases between. The CDR3 loop spans 15 amino acids. The CDR3 sequence is CASSLDRAMNYEQYF. CDR3 sequence (DNA): TGTGCCAGCAGCTTAGACAGGGCCATGAACTACGAGCAGTACTTC.

CDR3 nucleotide sequence: TGTGCCAGCAGCCCCGGACAGAGCTCCTATAATTCACCCCTCCACTTT. Its translation is CASSPGQSSYNSPLHF. V usage is TRBV7-6 and J usage is TRBJ1-6; D might be TRBD1 (6 bases). The CDR3 runs 16 residues. Germline loops: CDR1 SGHVS, CDR2 FNYEAQ. Trimming took off 5 bases at V and 0 bases at J, with 11 bases between the two ends.

V and J are TRBV5-4 and TRBJ1-3; unclear D gene. The V end was cut by 0 bases, the J end by 1 base, with 5 bases between. The CDR3 is made up of 14 amino acids. Germline V gene lookup returns CDR1 SGHNT and CDR2 YYREEE (reference sequence). The CDR3 protein is CASSLGGSGNTIYF. The CDR3 nucleotides read TGTGCCAGCAGCTTGGGAGGATCTGGAAACACCATATATTTT.